These T cell receptor beta chains were read from a single sample in a study of T cells of healthy individuals. MiXCR, run by TCRdb on the 5' RACE reads, gives a single entry per CDR3 protein. Counted here are fewer than 75,000 distinct CDR3 sequences, about 16% occurring once; the ten biggest clones make up around 5%. The source is a human donor in good health. CDR3s include the opening cysteine and the closing phenylalanine or tryptophan. The D gene is left open where the match is weak. Rows give clone size only sometimes, using once, few, many, or a class for an expanded clone.

D gene: TRBD2
J gene: TRBJ2-1
clone size: many
V gene: TRBV5-1
CDR3 protein: CASSSGLAGVAYNEQFF
CDR3 DNA: TGCGCCAGCAGCTCGGGACTAGCGGGCGTTGCCTACAATGAGCAGTTCTTC

D gene: TRBD2
J gene: TRBJ2-7
clone size: many
V gene: TRBV4-1
CDR3 protein: CASSPLTSGESYF
CDR3 DNA: TGCGCCAGCAGCCCCCTTACTAGCGGGGAATCGTACTTC

D gene: .
J gene: TRBJ2-5
clone size: many
V gene: TRBV7-9
CDR3 protein: CASSLDDKETQYF
CDR3 DNA: TGTGCCAGCAGCTTAGATGATAAAGAGACCCAGTACTTC

D gene: .
J gene: TRBJ2-3
clone size: .
V gene: TRBV4-2
CDR3 protein: CASSHIDRTQYF
CDR3 DNA: TGTGCCAGCAGCCACATCGACCGTACGCAGTATTTT

D gene: .
J gene: TRBJ2-7
clone size: .
V gene: TRBV5-5
CDR3 protein: CASSWGTYEQYF
CDR3 DNA: TGTGCCAGCAGCTGGGGAACCTACGAGCAGTACTTC

D gene: TRBD1
J gene: TRBJ1-2
clone size: .
V gene: TRBV29-1
CDR3 protein: CSVEVQGANGYTF
CDR3 DNA: TGCAGCGTCGAGGTACAGGGGGCGAATGGCTACACCTTC

D gene: .
J gene: TRBJ2-7
clone size: few
V gene: TRBV3-1
CDR3 protein: CASSQVIAADPYEQYF
CDR3 DNA: TGTGCCAGCAGCCAAGTCATCGCTGCTGACCCCTACGAGCAGTACTTC

D gene: .
J gene: TRBJ2-3
clone size: few
V gene: TRBV7-6
CDR3 protein: CASSLETGYTDTQYF
CDR3 DNA: TGTGCCAGCAGCTTAGAGACAGGATACACAGATACGCAGTATTTT

D gene: TRBD2
J gene: TRBJ2-7
clone size: .
V gene: TRBV29-1
CDR3 protein: CSVDSPTSGGAEQYF
CDR3 DNA: TGCAGCGTTGATTCGCCGACTAGCGGGGGCGCCGAGCAGTACTTC

D gene: .
J gene: TRBJ2-5
clone size: few
V gene: TRBV12-3/TRBV12-4
CDR3 protein: CASSLQGQVETQYF
CDR3 DNA: TGTGCCAGCAGTTTACAGGGCCAGGTTGAGACCCAGTACTTC

D gene: TRBD2
J gene: TRBJ2-1
clone size: .
V gene: TRBV4-3
CDR3 protein: CASSQLLAGEPRPYNEQFF
CDR3 DNA: TGCGCCAGCAGCCAGTTACTAGCGGGAGAGCCTCGGCCCTACAATGAGCAGTTCTTC

D gene: TRBD1
J gene: TRBJ1-4
clone size: many
V gene: TRBV6-5
CDR3 protein: CASRFIGTATNEKLFF
CDR3 DNA: TGTGCCAGCAGGTTCATAGGGACAGCAACTAATGAAAAACTGTTTTTT

D gene: TRBD2
J gene: TRBJ2-1
clone size: .
V gene: TRBV6-4
CDR3 protein: CASSDSAGGGSDEQFF
CDR3 DNA: TGTGCCAGCAGTGACTCGGCGGGGGGGGGTTCGGATGAGCAGTTCTTC

D gene: .
J gene: TRBJ2-3
clone size: many
V gene: TRBV7-2
CDR3 protein: CASSLARDTQYF
CDR3 DNA: TGTGCCAGCAGCTTAGCTCGGGATACGCAGTATTTT

D gene: .
J gene: TRBJ1-5
clone size: few
V gene: TRBV20-1
CDR3 protein: CSRSPSNQPQHF
CDR3 DNA: TGCAGCCGGTCCCCTAGCAATCAGCCCCAGCATTTT

D gene: .
J gene: TRBJ2-7
clone size: few
V gene: TRBV5-1
CDR3 protein: CASSFSSYGYEQYF
CDR3 DNA: TGCGCCAGCAGCTTCAGCTCCTATGGGTACGAGCAGTACTTC

D gene: .
J gene: TRBJ1-5
clone size: few
V gene: TRBV20-1
CDR3 protein: CSARQGGQPQHF
CDR3 DNA: TGCAGTGCTAGACAGGGAGGTCAGCCCCAGCATTTT

D gene: .
J gene: TRBJ2-2
clone size: many
V gene: TRBV10-2
CDR3 protein: CASRATGSANTGELFF
CDR3 DNA: TGCGCCAGCAGGGCGACAGGTTCGGCGAACACCGGGGAGCTGTTTTTT

D gene: .
J gene: TRBJ1-3
clone size: medium-sized
V gene: TRBV28
CDR3 protein: CASSSGNRGNTIYF
CDR3 DNA: TGTGCCAGCAGTTCCGGTAACAGGGGAAACACCATATATTTT

D gene: TRBD1
J gene: TRBJ1-4
clone size: .
V gene: TRBV28
CDR3 protein: CASSFPTGYHEKLFF
CDR3 DNA: TGTGCCAGCAGTTTCCCGACAGGGTACCATGAAAAACTGTTTTTT